Each of the 5 T cell receptor beta chains below was sequenced from the same sample in a study of blood T cells in healthy people across ages. A J-beta primer mix and a sample-barcoded 5' primer were used in a second PCR of about 7 to 12 cycles. TCRdb re-derived calls from the 5' RACE reads in MiXCR, one entry per CDR3 protein. The profile shows approximately 810,000 distinct CDR3 sequences, 29% of them singletons. The specimen was blood. Source of these receptors: a woman older than 75 in good health.

This chain joins TRBV24-1 and TRBJ2-5; maybe TRBD1 (8 bases). The CDR3 loop spans 16 amino acids. The V and J ends lost 4 bases and 11 bases respectively, with 25 bases between them. Germline V gives CDR1 KGHDR, CDR2 SFDVKD. CDR3 DNA sequence: TGTGCCACCAGTGACCCTACAGGGGGGGCGAGCAATGAGCAGTACTTC. This translates into CATSDPTGGASNEQYF.

This clonotype has a handful of counts. A read error is possible here, since a much larger clone lies one base away. The chain has TRBV20-1 and TRBJ2-5; TRBD2 matches at 7 bases. Germline CDR1 is DFQATT and CDR2 is SNEGSKA (reference sequence). This CDR3 has 17 residues. V shed 0 bases and J 11 bases; nucleotides not matched to a gene: 21. As DNA, the CDR3 is TGCAGTGCTAGAGATCCCCCGAGGGGCGGGGGATCCAATGAGCAGTACTTC. Its protein is CSARDPPRGGGSNEQYF.

This clonotype was observed many times. The V and J genes are TRBV30 and TRBJ1-5, with TRBD1 identical over 10 bases. This CDR3 is built from 14 residues. Trimming removed 1 base from V and 6 bases from J; junction bases left unmatched: 3. Germline V gene lookup returns CDR1 GTSNPN and CDR2 SVGIG (reference sequence). DNA for the CDR3: TGTGCCTGGAGTGGACAGGGGGCGGGTCAGCCCCAGCATTTT. It yields the protein CAWSGQGAGQPQHF.

As for this clonotype: This may arise from a read error, as a much more abundant clone is one base away. This chain uses TRBV20-1 with TRBJ2-7; no firm D call. The V and J ends lost 5 bases and 5 bases respectively, with 16 bases between them. The CDR3 is 13 residues long. CDR1 is DFQATT and CDR2 is SNEGSKA in the germline V gene (reference sequence). DNA for the CDR3: TGCAGTGCTCACCCGTCGATAGGGAACGAGCAGTACTTC. This codes for CSAHPSIGNEQYF.

This chain connects TRBV6-2 or TRBV6-3 to TRBJ1-2; 8 bases map to TRBD1. J lost 6 bases, V lost 5 bases, and 11 bases had no gene match. Germline values: CDR1 MNHEY, CDR2 SVGEGT. CDR3 size: 15 residues. CDR3 in DNA: TGTGCCAGCAGTGTCCGACAGGGGACAATGAATGGCTACACCTTC. Its translation: CASSVRQGTMNGYTF.